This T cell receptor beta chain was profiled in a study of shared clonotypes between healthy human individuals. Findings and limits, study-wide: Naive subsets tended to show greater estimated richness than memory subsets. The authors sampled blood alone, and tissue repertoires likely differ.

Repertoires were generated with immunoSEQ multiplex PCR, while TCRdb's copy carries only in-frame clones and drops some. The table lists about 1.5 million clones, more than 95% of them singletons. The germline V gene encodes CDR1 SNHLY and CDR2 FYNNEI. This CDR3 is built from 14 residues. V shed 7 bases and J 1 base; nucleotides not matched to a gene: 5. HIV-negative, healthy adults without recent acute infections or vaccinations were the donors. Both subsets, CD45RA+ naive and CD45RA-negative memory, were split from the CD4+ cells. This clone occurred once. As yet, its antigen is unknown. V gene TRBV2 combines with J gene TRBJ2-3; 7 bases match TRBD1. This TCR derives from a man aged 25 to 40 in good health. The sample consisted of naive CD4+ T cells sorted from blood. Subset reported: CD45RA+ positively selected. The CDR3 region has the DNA TGTGCCAGCAACCCAGACAGGGGCACAGATACGCAGTATTTT. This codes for CASNPDRGTDTQYF.